This T cell receptor (beta chain) was sequenced during a study of blood T cell repertoires in COVID-19. Method: immunoSEQ multiplex PCR; TCRdb's copy keeps in-frame clones and lacks some. The sample records roughly 250,000 clones, roughly 82% being singletons. Trimming shortened V by 5 bases and J by 2 bases, and 12 bases separated the two germline ends. The CDR3 loop spans 14 amino acids. Germline lookup yields CDR1 LNHNV and CDR2 YYDKDF (reference sequence). This chain connects TRBV15 to TRBJ1-2; no clear D gene. Sequencing input: peripheral blood. The source of this sequence is a woman aged 70-85 years with acute or convalescent COVID-19. The DNA of the CDR3 is TGTGCCACCAGCGAGGGTGAAAACAACTATGGCTACACCTTC. It encodes CATSEGENNYGYTF.